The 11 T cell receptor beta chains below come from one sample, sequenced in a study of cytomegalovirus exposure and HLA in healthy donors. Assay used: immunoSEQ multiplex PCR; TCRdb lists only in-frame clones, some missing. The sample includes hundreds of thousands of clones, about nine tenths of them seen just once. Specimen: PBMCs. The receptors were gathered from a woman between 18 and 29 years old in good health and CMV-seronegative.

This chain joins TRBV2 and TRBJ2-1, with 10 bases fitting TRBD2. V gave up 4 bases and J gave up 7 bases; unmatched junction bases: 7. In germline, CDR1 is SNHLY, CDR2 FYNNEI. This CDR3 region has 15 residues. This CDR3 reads CASSAQREGWNEQFF. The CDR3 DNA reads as TGTGCCAGCAGTGCCCAGCGGGAGGGTTGGAATGAGCAGTTCTTC.

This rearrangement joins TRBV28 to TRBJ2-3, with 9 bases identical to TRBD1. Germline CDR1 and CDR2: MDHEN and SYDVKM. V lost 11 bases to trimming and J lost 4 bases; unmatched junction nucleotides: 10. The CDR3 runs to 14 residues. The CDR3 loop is CAARLQGASDTQYF. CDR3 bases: TGTGCCGCCCGCCTACAGGGGGCGTCAGATACGCAGTATTTT.

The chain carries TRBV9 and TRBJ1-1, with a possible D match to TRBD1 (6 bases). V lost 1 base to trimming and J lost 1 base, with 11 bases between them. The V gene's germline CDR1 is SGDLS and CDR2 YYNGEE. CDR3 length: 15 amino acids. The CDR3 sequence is CASSVQGLPNTEAFF. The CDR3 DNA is TGTGCCAGCAGCGTACAGGGGCTTCCGAACACTGAAGCTTTCTTT.

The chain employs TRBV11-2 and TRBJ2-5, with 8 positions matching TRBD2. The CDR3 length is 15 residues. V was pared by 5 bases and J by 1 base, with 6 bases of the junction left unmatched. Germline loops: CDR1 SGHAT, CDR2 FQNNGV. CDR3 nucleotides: TGTGCCAGCAGCCCGGGACTAGTGGTCCAAGAGACCCAGTACTTC. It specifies CASSPGLVVQETQYF.

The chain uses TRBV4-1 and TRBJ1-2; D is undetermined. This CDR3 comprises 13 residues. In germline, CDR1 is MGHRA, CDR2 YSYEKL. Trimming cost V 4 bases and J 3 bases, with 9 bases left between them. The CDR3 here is CASSPREDYGYTF. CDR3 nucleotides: TGCGCCAGCAGCCCCCGAGAGGACTATGGCTACACCTTC.

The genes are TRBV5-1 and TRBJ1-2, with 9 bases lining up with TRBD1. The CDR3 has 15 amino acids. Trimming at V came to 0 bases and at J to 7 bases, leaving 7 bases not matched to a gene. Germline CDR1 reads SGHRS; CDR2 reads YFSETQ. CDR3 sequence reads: CASSLDAGQGRGYTF. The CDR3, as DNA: TGCGCCAGCAGCTTGGATGCGGGACAGGGACGTGGCTACACCTTC. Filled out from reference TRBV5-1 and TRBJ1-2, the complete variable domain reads KAGVTQTPRYLIKTRGQQVTLSCSPISGHRSVSWYQQTPGQGLQFLFEYFSETQRNKGNFPGRFSGRQFSNSRSEMNVSTLELGDSALYLCASSLDAGQGRGYTFGSGTRLTVV.

CDR3 sequence: CASNLQGPTYEQYF. CDR3 nucleotide sequence: TGTGCCAGTAATCTACAGGGGCCTACCTACGAGCAGTACTTC. The chain links TRBV19 to TRBJ2-7, with 7 positions matching TRBD1. Germline CDR1 is LNHDA and CDR2 is SQIVND (reference sequence). The CDR3 is 14 residues long. V shed 7 bases and J 2 bases; nucleotides not matched to a gene: 8. The full variable domain, rest sourced from reference TRBV19 and TRBJ2-7, is DGGITQSPKYLFRKEGQNVTLSCEQNLNHDAMYWYRQDPGQGLRLIYYSQIVNDFQKGDIAEGYSVSREKKESFPLTVTSAQKNPTAFYLCASNLQGPTYEQYFGPGTRLTVT.

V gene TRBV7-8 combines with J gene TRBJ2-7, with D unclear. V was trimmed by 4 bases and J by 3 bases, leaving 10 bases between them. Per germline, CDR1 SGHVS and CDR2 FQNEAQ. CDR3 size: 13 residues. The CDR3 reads CASSYTQFYEQYF. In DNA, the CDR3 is TGTGCCAGCAGCTACACCCAATTCTACGAGCAGTACTTC.

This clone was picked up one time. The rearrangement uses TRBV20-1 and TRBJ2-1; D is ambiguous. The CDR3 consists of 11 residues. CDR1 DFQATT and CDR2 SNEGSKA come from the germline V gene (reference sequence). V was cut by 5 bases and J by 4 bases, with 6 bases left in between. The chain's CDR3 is CSAELYNEQFF. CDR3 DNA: TGCAGTGCTGAACTATACAATGAGCAGTTCTTC.

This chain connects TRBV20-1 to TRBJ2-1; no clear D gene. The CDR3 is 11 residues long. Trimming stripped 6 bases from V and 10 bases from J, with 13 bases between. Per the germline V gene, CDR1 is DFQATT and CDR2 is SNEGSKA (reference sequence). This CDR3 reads CSAPGPGEQFF. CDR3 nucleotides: TGCAGTGCACCCGGCCCCGGGGAGCAGTTCTTC.

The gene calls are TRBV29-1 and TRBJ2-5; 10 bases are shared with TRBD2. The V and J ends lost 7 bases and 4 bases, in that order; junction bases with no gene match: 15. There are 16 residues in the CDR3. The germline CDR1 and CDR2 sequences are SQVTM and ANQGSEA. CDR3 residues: CSAPGVGLAAPETQYF. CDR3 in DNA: TGCAGCGCTCCCGGGGTAGGACTAGCGGCCCCAGAGACCCAGTACTTC.